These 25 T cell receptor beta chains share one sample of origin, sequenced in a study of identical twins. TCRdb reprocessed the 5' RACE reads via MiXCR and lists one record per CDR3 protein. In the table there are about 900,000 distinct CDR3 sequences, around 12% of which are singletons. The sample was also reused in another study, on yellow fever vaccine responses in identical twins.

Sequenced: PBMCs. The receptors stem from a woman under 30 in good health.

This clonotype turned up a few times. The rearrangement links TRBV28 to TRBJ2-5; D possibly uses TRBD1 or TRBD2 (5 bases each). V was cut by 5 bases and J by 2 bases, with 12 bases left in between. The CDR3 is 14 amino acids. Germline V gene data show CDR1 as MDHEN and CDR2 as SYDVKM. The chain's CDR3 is CASSPSGRQETQYF. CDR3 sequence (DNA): TGTGCCAGCAGTCCCTCGGGGCGGCAAGAGACCCAGTACTTC.

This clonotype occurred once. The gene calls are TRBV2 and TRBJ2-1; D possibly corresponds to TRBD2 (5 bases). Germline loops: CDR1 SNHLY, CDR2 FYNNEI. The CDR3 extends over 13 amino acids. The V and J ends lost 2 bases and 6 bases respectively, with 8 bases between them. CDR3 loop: CASSETGSNEQFF. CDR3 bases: TGTGCCAGCAGTGAAACGGGGTCCAATGAGCAGTTCTTC.

The CDR3 region is CASSLRTGERNEQFF. CDR3 sequence (DNA): TGTGCCAGCAGTCTCCGGACAGGAGAACGCAATGAGCAGTTCTTC. The chain uses TRBV12-3 or TRBV12-4 and TRBJ2-1; the match to TRBD1 covers 7 bases. This CDR3 has 15 residues. Trimming cost V 5 bases and J 6 bases; bases outside gene matches: 10.

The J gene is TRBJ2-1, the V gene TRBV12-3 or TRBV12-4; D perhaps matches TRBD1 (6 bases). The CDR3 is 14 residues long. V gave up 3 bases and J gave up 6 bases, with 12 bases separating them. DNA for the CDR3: TGTGCCAGCAGTTTTTCGACAGGCACCAATGAGCAGTTCTTC. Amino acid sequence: CASSFSTGTNEQFF.

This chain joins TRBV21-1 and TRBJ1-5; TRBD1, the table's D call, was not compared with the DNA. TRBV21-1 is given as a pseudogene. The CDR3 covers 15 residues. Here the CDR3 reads CASGGDTMEEQPQHF. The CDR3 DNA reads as TGTGCCAGCGGGGGGGACACGATGGAGGAACAGCCCCAGCATTTT.

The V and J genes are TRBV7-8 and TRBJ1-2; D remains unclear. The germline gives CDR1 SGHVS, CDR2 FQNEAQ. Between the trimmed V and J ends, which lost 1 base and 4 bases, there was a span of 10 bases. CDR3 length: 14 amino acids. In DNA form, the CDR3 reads TGTGCCAGCAGCTTAGGCTACACCTCCTATGGCTACACCTTC. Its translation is CASSLGYTSYGYTF.

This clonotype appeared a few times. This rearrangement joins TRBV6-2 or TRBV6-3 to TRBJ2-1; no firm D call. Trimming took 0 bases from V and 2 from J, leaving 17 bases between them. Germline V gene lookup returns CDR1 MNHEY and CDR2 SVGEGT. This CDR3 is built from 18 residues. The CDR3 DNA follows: TGTGCCAGCAGTTACTCGAGTAATGGCCTAAAAACCTACAATGAGCAGTTCTTC. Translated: CASSYSSNGLKTYNEQFF.

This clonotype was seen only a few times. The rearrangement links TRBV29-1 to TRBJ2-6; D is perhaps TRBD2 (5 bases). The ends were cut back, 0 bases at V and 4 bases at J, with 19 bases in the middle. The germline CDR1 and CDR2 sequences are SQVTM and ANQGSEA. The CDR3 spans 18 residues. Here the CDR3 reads CSVEDRRGLPGGANVLTF. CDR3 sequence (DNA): TGCAGCGTTGAAGATCGGCGCGGCCTACCGGGAGGGGCCAACGTCCTGACTTTC.

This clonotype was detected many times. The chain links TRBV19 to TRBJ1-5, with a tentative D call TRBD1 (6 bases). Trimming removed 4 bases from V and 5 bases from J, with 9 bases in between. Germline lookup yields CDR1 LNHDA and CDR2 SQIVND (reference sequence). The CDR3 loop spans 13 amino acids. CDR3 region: CASSTTGYQPQHF. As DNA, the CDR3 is TGTGCCAGTAGTACTACAGGGTATCAGCCCCAGCATTTT.

The CDR3, as DNA: TGTGCCAGCAGCTTAGGGCTAGCCCAAGTTCAAGTGAGAGATACGCAGTATTTT. Translated: CASSLGLAQVQVRDTQYF. This chain connects TRBV7-2 to TRBJ2-3; tentatively, D is TRBD2 (5 bases). V was cut by 1 base and J by 5 bases, with 22 bases left in between. Germline V CDR1 and CDR2: SGHTA, FQGNSA. This CDR3 is 18 amino acids long.

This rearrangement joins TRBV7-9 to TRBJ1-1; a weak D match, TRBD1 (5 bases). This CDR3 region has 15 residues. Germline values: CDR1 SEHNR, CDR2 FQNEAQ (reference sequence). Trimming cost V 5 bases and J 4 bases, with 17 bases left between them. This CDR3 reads CASSLRGKEATEAFF. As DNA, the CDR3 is TGTGCCAGCAGCCTGCGGGGGAAGGAGGCCACTGAAGCTTTCTTT.

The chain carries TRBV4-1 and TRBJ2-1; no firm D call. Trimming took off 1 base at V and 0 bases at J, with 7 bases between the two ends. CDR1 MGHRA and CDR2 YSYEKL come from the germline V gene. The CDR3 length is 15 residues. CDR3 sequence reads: CASSQGKSSYNEQFF. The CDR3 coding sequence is TGCGCCAGCAGCCAAGGCAAAAGCTCCTACAATGAGCAGTTCTTC.

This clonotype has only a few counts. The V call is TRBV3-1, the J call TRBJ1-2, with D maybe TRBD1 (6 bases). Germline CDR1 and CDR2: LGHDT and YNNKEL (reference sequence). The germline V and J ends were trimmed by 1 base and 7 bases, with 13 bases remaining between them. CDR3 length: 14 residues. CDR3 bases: TGTGCCAGCAGCCAAGGACAGGTGGCGGGTGGCTACACCTTC. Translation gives CASSQGQVAGGYTF.

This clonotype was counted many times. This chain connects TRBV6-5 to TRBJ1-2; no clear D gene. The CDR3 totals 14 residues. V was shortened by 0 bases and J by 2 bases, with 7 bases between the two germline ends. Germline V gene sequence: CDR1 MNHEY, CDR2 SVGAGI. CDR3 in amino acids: CASSYSNRNYGYTF. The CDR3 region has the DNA TGTGCCAGCAGTTACTCGAACAGAAACTATGGCTACACCTTC.

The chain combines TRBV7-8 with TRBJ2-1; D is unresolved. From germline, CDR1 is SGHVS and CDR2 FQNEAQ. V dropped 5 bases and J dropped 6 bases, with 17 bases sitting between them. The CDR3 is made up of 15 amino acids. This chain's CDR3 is CASSPRVSKTNEQFF. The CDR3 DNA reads TGTGCCAGCAGCCCGAGAGTGTCCAAAACCAATGAGCAGTTCTTC.

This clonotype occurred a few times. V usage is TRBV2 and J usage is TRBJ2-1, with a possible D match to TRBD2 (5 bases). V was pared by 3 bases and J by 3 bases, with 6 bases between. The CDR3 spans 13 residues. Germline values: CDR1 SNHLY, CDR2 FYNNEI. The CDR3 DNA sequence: TGTGCCAGCAGTGAGGAGGACTACAATGAGCAGTTCTTC. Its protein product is CASSEEDYNEQFF.

DNA for the CDR3: TGTGCCAGCAGTTTTAAGCCCTATACAGATACGCAGTATTTT. This translates into CASSFKPYTDTQYF. The chain uses TRBV2 and TRBJ2-3; D is ambiguous. Trimming took 5 bases from V and 3 from J, leaving 12 bases between them. The germline V gene has CDR1 SNHLY and CDR2 FYNNEI. The CDR3 has 14 amino acids.

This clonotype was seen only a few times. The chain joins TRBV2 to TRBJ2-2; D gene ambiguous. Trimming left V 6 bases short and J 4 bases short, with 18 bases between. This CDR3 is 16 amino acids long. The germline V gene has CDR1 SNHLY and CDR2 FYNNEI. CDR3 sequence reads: CASRADTGRSTGELFF. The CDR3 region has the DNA TGTGCCAGCAGGGCCGATACCGGACGGAGCACCGGGGAGCTGTTTTTT.

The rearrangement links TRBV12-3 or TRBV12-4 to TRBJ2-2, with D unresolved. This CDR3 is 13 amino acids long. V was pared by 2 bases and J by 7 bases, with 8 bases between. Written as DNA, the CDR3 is TGTGCCAGCAGTTTACAGGCGGTCGGGGAGCTGTTTTTT. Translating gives CASSLQAVGELFF.

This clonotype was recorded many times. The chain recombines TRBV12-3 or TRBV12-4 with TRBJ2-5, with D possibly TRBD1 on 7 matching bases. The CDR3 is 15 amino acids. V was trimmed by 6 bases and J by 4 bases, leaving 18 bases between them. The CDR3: CASSQLAGTAETQYF. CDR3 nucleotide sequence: TGTGCCAGCAGCCAACTAGCCGGGACAGCAGAGACCCAGTACTTC.

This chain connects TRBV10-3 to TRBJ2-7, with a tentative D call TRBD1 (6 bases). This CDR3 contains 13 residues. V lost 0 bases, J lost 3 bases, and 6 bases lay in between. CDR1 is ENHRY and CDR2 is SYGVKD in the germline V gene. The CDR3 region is CAISESDSYEQYF. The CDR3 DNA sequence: TGTGCCATCAGTGAGTCGGACAGCTACGAGCAGTACTTC.

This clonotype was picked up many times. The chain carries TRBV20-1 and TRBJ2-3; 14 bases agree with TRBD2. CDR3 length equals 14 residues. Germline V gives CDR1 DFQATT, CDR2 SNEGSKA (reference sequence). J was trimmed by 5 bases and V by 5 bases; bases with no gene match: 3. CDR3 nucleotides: TGCAGTGCTCGACTAGCGGGAGGGCAAGATACGCAGTATTTT. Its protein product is CSARLAGGQDTQYF.

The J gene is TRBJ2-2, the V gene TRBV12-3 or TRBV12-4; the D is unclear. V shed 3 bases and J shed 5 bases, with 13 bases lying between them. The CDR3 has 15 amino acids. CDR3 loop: CASSLHSARTGELFF. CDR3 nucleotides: TGTGCCAGCAGTTTGCACTCCGCCCGGACCGGGGAGCTGTTTTTT.

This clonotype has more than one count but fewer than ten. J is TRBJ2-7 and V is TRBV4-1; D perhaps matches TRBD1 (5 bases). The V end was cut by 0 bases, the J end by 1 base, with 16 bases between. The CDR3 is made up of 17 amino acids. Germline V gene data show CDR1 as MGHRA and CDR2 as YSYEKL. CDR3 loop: CASSQDPGRATSYEQYF. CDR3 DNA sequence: TGCGCCAGCAGCCAAGATCCGGGCAGGGCTACGTCCTACGAGCAGTACTTC.

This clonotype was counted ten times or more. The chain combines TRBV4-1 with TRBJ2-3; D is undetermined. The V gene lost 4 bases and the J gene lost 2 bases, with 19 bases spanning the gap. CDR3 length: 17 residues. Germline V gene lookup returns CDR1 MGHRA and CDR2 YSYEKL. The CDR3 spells CASSLKLELRYTDTQYF. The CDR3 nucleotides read TGCGCCAGCAGCCTTAAACTGGAGCTAAGATACACAGATACGCAGTATTTT.